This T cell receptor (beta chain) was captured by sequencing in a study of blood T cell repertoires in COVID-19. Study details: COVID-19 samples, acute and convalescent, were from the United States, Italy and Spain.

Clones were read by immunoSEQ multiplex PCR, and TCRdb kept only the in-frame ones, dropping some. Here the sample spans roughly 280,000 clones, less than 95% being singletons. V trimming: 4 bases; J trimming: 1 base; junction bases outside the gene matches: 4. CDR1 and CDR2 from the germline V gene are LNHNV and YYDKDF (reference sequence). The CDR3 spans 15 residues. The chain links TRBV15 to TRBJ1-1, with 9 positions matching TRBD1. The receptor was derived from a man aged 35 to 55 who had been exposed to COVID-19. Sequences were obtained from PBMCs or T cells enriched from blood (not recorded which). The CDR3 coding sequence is TGTGCCACCAGCAAGGGACAGGGCCCGAACACTGAAGCTTTCTTT. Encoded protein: CATSKGQGPNTEAFF. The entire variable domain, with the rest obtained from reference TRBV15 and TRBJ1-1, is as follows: DAMVIQNPRYQVTQFGKPVTLSCSQTLNHNVMYWYQQKSSQAPKLLFHYYDKDFNNEADTPDNFQSRRPNTSFCFLDIRSPGLGDTAMYLCATSKGQGPNTEAFFGQGTRLTVV.